This entry lists 27 T cell receptor beta chains sequenced from one sample in a study of CD8+ T cells in alopecia areata. Treatment specified: oral pan-JAK inhibitor, 5-10 mg twice daily. Extraction and reverse transcription of RNA yielded cDNA as the sequencing template. The assay was immunoSEQ multiplex PCR, and TCRdb's table has in-frame clones only and misses some. The sample has 210,000 or so clones, roughly 66% seen once. The sequences come from CD4+ T cells sorted from blood, collected at approximately week 45, from a patient treated with tofacitinib. These receptors all come from a human donor with alopecia areata.

The chain carries TRBV29-1 and TRBJ1-2; D is perhaps TRBD1 (6 bases). The germline gives CDR1 SQVTM, CDR2 ANQGSEA. With 7 bases removed from V and 6 bases from J, the gap between germline ends came to 15 bases. This CDR3 spans 12 amino acids. CDR3 amino acids: CSALTGTHGYTF. As DNA, the CDR3 is TGCAGCGCACTTACAGGGACCCATGGCTACACCTTC.

The chain has TRBV29-1 and TRBJ1-1, with TRBD1 as a possible D gene (6 bases). Germline V gene sequence: CDR1 SQVTM, CDR2 ANQGSEA. The CDR3 totals 15 residues. Trimming removed 4 bases at V and 0 bases at J, with 15 bases between. CDR3 loop: CSVARQVDLNTEAFF. The CDR3 coding sequence is TGCAGCGTTGCTAGACAGGTTGACTTGAACACTGAAGCTTTCTTT. The full variable domain, completed using reference TRBV29-1 and TRBJ1-1, is SAVISQKPSRDICQRGTSLTIQCQVDSQVTMMFWYRQQPGQSLTLIATANQGSEATYESGFVIDKFPISRPNLTFSTLTVSNMSPEDSSIYLCSVARQVDLNTEAFFGQGTRLTVV.

This clone has only a few counts. CDR3 sequence: CASTFRASGGWGRFF. CDR3 DNA sequence: TGTGCCAGCACCTTCCGGGCTAGCGGGGGTTGGGGACGGTTCTTC. The chain employs TRBV27 and TRBJ2-1; 10 bases align to TRBD2. The junction had 18 bases not matched to a gene; V was cut back by 7 bases and J by 15 bases. Germline V gives CDR1 MNHEY, CDR2 SMNVEV (reference sequence). This CDR3 spans 15 amino acids.

The CDR3 loop reads CASSYRPGGTYNEQFF. The CDR3 DNA sequence: TGTGCCAGCAGTTACCGACCCGGGGGGACCTACAATGAGCAGTTCTTC. This chain connects TRBV6-5 to TRBJ2-1, with 7 bases matching TRBD2. Per the germline V gene, CDR1 is MNHEY and CDR2 is SVGAGI. This CDR3 is built from 16 residues. Germline trimming cut 2 bases from V and 2 bases from J; bases unmatched to any gene: 6.

Of note for this clone: The identical CDR3 is also encoded by other nucleotide sequences in the sample. V gene TRBV5-1 combines with J gene TRBJ2-1; D is uncertain. Trimming cost V 5 bases and J 1 base, with 1 base left between them. This CDR3 region has 11 residues. Germline CDR1 is SGHRS and CDR2 is YFSETQ. The DNA of the CDR3 is TGCGCCAGCAGTTCCTACAATGAGCAGTTCTTC. This codes for CASSSYNEQFF.

The J gene is TRBJ1-1, the V gene TRBV6-5; D not resolved. There are 14 residues in the CDR3. Between the trimmed V and J ends, which lost 1 base and 1 base, there was a span of 7 bases. CDR1 and CDR2 (germline): MNHEY, SVGAGI. DNA for the CDR3: TGTGCCAGCAGTTACTTGAGCGGGAACACTGAAGCTTTCTTT. The encoded protein is CASSYLSGNTEAFF.

This chain links TRBV30 with TRBJ1-5, with D maybe TRBD1 (5 bases). From germline, CDR1 is GTSNPN and CDR2 SVGIG (reference sequence). V lost 4 bases and J lost 4, with 14 bases in between. The CDR3 consists of 14 residues. The CDR3, as DNA: TGTGCCTGGAAAACTACAGGACTTAATCAGCCCCAGCATTTT. Translated, it gives CAWKTTGLNQPQHF.

The chain uses TRBV28 and TRBJ2-7; D not certain. CDR1 MDHEN and CDR2 SYDVKM come from the germline V gene. The CDR3 sequence is 13 residues long. Deletions cut 1 base from V and 2 bases from J, with 6 bases between. The CDR3 loop reads CASSLLGAYEQYF. The CDR3 DNA sequence: TGTGCCAGCAGTTTATTGGGTGCCTACGAGCAGTACTTC.

The chain uses TRBV10-3 and TRBJ2-3; D is uncertain. Trimming stripped 3 bases from V and 0 bases from J, with 7 bases between. CDR3 length: 14 amino acids. From germline, CDR1 is ENHRY and CDR2 SYGVKD. The CDR3 DNA reads TGTGCCATCAGTGACTCGGTTAGCACAGATACGCAGTATTTT. Translated: CAISDSVSTDTQYF.

V usage is TRBV12-5 and J usage is TRBJ2-7; D might be TRBD1 (5 bases). Trimming cost V 9 bases and J 2 bases, with 11 bases left between them. Germline assignment: CDR1 LGHNT and CDR2 FRNRAP. The CDR3 runs to 12 residues. The CDR3 DNA reads TGTGCTAGCTCACAGGTAACCTACGAGCAGTACTTC. It encodes CASSQVTYEQYF.

The chain uses TRBV29-1 and TRBJ2-7; D is perhaps TRBD1 or TRBD2 (6 bases each). This CDR3 is built from 15 residues. Deletions cut 6 bases from V and 2 bases from J, with 20 bases between. Germline loops: CDR1 SQVTM, CDR2 ANQGSEA. The CDR3 nucleotides are TGCAGCGTCGGCCGGAGGGGGATGCCGCCCTACGAGCAGTACTTC. Its protein product is CSVGRRGMPPYEQYF.

This clone has only one observation. This chain joins TRBV20-1 and TRBJ2-5; D not certain. The CDR3 loop spans 11 amino acids. Germline CDR1 reads DFQATT; CDR2 reads SNEGSKA (reference sequence). Trimming left V 5 bases short and J 5 bases short, with 9 bases between. Here the CDR3 reads CSAPSFETQYF. The CDR3 nucleotides are TGCAGTGCTCCCTCCTTCGAGACCCAGTACTTC.

The J gene is TRBJ2-1, the V gene TRBV7-2, with TRBD2 matching over 7 bases. Trimming cost V 2 bases and J 2 bases; bases outside gene matches: 6. The CDR3 has 16 residues. The germline V gene has CDR1 SGHTA and CDR2 FQGNSA. The DNA for the CDR3 is TGTGCCAGCAGCTTATCGGCGGGGGTAGCCTACAATGAGCAGTTCTTC. It codes for CASSLSAGVAYNEQFF.

The chain is built from TRBV5-1 and TRBJ1-6, with D hard to call. This CDR3 region has 16 residues. Germline lookup yields CDR1 SGHRS and CDR2 YFSETQ. V shed 3 bases and J shed 5 bases, with 15 bases lying between them. The CDR3 here is CASSWLGFEHNSPLHF. CDR3 in DNA: TGCGCCAGCAGCTGGCTGGGCTTTGAGCATAATTCACCCCTCCACTTT.

The V call is TRBV4-1, the J call TRBJ2-7; 11 bases line up with TRBD2. The CDR3 contains 16 residues. J lost 3 bases, V lost 2 bases, and 6 bases had no gene match. CDR1 is MGHRA, CDR2 YSYEKL, per germline. CDR3 nucleotides: TGCGCCAGCAGCCAACAGTCTAGCGGGGGGATCTACGAGCAGTACTTC. Amino acid sequence: CASSQQSSGGIYEQYF.

This clone has only one observation. This sequence joins TRBV30 and TRBJ2-4, with unresolved D. V shed 1 base and J shed 11 bases, with 12 bases lying between them. Germline CDR1 reads GTSNPN; CDR2 reads SVGIG (reference sequence). CDR3 length: 12 residues. The CDR3 sequence: CAWSGPQLFQYF. Written as DNA, the CDR3 is TGTGCCTGGAGTGGCCCCCAGTTGTTTCAGTACTTC. Full variable domain (remainder filled in from reference TRBV30 and TRBJ2-4): SQTIHQWPATLVQPVGSPLSLECTVEGTSNPNLYWYRQAAGRGLQLLFYSVGIGQISSEVPQNLSASRPQDRQFILSSKKLLLSDSGFYLCAWSGPQLFQYFGAGTRLSVL.

The chain employs TRBV7-8 and TRBJ2-3; no definite D call. This CDR3 has 17 residues. The germline V gene has CDR1 SGHVS and CDR2 FQNEAQ. V gave up 5 bases and J gave up 1 base, with 19 bases separating them. The CDR3 sequence: CASSPIRKGLGTDTQYF. CDR3 in DNA: TGTGCCAGCAGCCCCATCCGCAAGGGTTTGGGCACAGATACGCAGTATTTT.

The CDR3 DNA follows: TGTGCCAGCAGCTTACAGGTGGCGCGGGGAAACGAGCAGTTCTTC. It yields the protein CASSLQVARGNEQFF. The V gene is TRBV11-2, the J gene TRBJ2-1, with D perhaps TRBD2 (6 bases). Germline assignment: CDR1 SGHAT and CDR2 FQNNGV. There are 15 residues in the CDR3. Trimming cost V 2 bases and J 10 bases, with 18 bases left between them.

The rearrangement links TRBV25-1 to TRBJ2-2; no clear D gene. CDR3 length: 15 residues. Germline V lookup: CDR1 MGHDK, CDR2 SYGVNS. Trimming pared 2 bases from V and 0 bases from J, leaving 7 bases between. CDR3 in DNA: TGTGCCAGCAGTGAAGGGCAAACGAACACCGGGGAGCTGTTTTTT. Encoded protein: CASSEGQTNTGELFF.

The chain links TRBV27 to TRBJ1-6; D may be TRBD1 (5 bases). Per the germline V gene, CDR1 is MNHEY and CDR2 is SMNVEV (reference sequence). The V end lost 2 bases, the J end lost 11 bases, and 16 bases lay between the germline ends. The CDR3 runs 15 residues. The CDR3 here is CASSLKGNGSPPLHF. The DNA of the CDR3 is TGTGCCAGCAGTTTAAAGGGGAACGGTTCGCCACCCCTCCACTTT.

This chain connects TRBV7-6 to TRBJ2-2; tentative D call: TRBD1 (6 bases). The CDR3 extends over 15 amino acids. V lost 5 bases, J lost 7 bases, and 17 bases lay in between. Germline CDR1 SGHVS, CDR2 FNYEAQ. As DNA, the CDR3 is TGTGCCAGCAGCCCTGACAGGCTCAGGGACGGGGAGCTGTTTTTT. Its translation: CASSPDRLRDGELFF.

The V and J genes are TRBV19 and TRBJ2-1, with TRBD2 identical over 9 bases. The V segment lost 4 bases and the J segment 7 bases; nucleotides outside the gene matches: 5. Germline-derived CDR1 and CDR2 are LNHDA and SQIVND (reference sequence). This CDR3 has 14 amino acids. This CDR3 reads CASSSGGATNEQFF. CDR3 in DNA: TGTGCCAGTAGTAGCGGGGGGGCGACAAATGAGCAGTTCTTC. Full variable domain (remainder filled in from reference TRBV19 and TRBJ2-1): DGGITQSPKYLFRKEGQNVTLSCEQNLNHDAMYWYRQDPGQGLRLIYYSQIVNDFQKGDIAEGYSVSREKKESFPLTVTSAQKNPTAFYLCASSSGGATNEQFFGPGTRLTVL.

This clone has a handful of counts. The chain joins TRBV11-2 to TRBJ1-1; 7 bases are shared with TRBD1. The V and J ends lost 7 bases and 5 bases, in that order; junction bases with no gene match: 13. The CDR3 is made up of 15 amino acids. The germline gives CDR1 SGHAT, CDR2 FQNNGV. In DNA form, the CDR3 reads TGTGCCAGCACCAAATCACAGGGGAGCGGGACTGAAGCTTTCTTT. Amino acid sequence: CASTKSQGSGTEAFF.

This chain links TRBV7-2 with TRBJ1-5, with a possible D match to TRBD1 (5 bases). The germline V gene encodes CDR1 SGHTA and CDR2 FQGNSA. CDR3 length: 15 residues. The V end lost 6 bases, the J end lost 1 base, and 13 bases lay between the germline ends. The CDR3 reads CASSLGDHSNQPQHF. The CDR3 region has the DNA TGTGCCAGCAGTCTGGGGGACCACAGCAATCAGCCCCAGCATTTT.

This clone turned up a few times. The chain uses TRBV11-2 and TRBJ1-1; D not certain. Germline CDR1 reads SGHAT; CDR2 reads FQNNGV. The CDR3 spans 12 residues. Trimming removed 4 bases at V and 9 bases at J, with 12 bases between. The chain's CDR3 is CASSSSGWQAFF. CDR3 sequence (DNA): TGTGCCAGCAGCTCCTCCGGGTGGCAAGCTTTCTTT.

This clone was seen at least ten times. The rearrangement links TRBV7-2 to TRBJ1-2; D remains ambiguous. This CDR3 has 12 residues. In germline, CDR1 is SGHTA, CDR2 FQGNSA. Trimming stripped 8 bases from V and 7 bases from J, with 14 bases between. CDR3 residues: CASSVGWSGYTF. The CDR3 DNA is TGTGCCAGCTCCGTGGGATGGAGTGGCTACACCTTC. Full variable domain (remainder filled in from reference TRBV7-2 and TRBJ1-2): GAGVSQSPSNKVTEKGKDVELRCDPISGHTALYWYRQSLGQGLEFLIYFQGNSAPDKSGLPSDRFSAERTGGSVSTLTIQRTQQEDSAVYLCASSVGWSGYTFGSGTRLTVV.

This clone occurred many times. V is TRBV18 and J is TRBJ2-6; no definite D call. V lost 6 bases, J lost 1 base, and 10 bases lay in between. The CDR3 is 15 amino acids. Per germline, CDR1 KGHSH and CDR2 LQKENI. The CDR3 DNA reads TGTGCCAGCTCCCACTCCGAGTCTGGGGCCAACGTCCTGACTTTC. Its translation is CASSHSESGANVLTF.